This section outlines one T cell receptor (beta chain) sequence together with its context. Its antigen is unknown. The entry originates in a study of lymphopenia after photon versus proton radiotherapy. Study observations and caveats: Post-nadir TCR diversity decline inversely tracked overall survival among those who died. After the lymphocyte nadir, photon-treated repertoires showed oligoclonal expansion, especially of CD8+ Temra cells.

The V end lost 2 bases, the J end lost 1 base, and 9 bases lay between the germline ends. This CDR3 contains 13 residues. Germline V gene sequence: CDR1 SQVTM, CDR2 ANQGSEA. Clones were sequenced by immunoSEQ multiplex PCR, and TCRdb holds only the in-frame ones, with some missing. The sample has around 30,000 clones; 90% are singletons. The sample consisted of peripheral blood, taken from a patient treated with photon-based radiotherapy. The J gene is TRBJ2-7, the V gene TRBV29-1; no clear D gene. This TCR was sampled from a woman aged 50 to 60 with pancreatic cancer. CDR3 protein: CSVETAESYEQYF. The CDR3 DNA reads TGCAGCGTTGAAACTGCAGAGTCCTACGAGCAGTACTTC.